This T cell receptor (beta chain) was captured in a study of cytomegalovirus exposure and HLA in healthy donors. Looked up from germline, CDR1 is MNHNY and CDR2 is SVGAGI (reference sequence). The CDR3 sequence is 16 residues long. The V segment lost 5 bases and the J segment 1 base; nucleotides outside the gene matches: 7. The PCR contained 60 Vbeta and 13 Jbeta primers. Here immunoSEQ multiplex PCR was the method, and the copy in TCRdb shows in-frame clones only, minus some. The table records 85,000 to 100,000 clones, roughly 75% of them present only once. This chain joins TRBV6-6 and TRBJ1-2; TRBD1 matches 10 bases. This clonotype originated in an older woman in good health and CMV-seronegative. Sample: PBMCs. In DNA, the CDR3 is TGTGCCAGCAGTAACCCCGGGACAGGGGTTAACTATGGCTACACCTTC. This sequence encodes CASSNPGTGVNYGYTF.